The 28 T cell receptor beta chains in this list originate from one sample, sequenced in a study of post-analysis software for immune sequencing data. Prepared libraries of TCR beta cDNA carried unique molecular identifiers. MiXCR was run by TCRdb on the PCR reads, yielding one entry per CDR3 protein. The sample holds 650,000 to 900,000 distinct CDR3 sequences; around 42% are singletons and the top ten take roughly 5%. Study observations and caveats: Five or six TRBV segments were significantly more frequent in patients than in controls. TRBV5-6, TRBV5-1 and TRBV20-1 were among these segments.

Their recognized antigens are unknown. The source material was blood. The receptors shown here come from a girl under 18 with multiple sclerosis.

This clonotype has more than one count but fewer than ten. The gene calls are TRBV4-1 and TRBJ2-1; 11 bases agree with TRBD1. TRBJ2-7 explains the end of the DNA better; the J call may be wrong. Germline V CDR1 and CDR2: MGHRA, YSYEKL. CDR3 size: 16 residues. This CDR3 is CASSQDGGTGGYEQYF. The DNA of the CDR3 is TGCGCCAGCAGCCAAGATGGGGGGACAGGGGGTTACGAGCAGTACTTC.

The chain joins TRBV11-2 to TRBJ2-4, with 8 positions matching TRBD2. The trim removed 4 bases at V and 0 bases at J, leaving 8 bases unmatched. The CDR3 is 17 amino acids. Germline CDR1 is SGHAT and CDR2 is FQNNGV. This CDR3 is CASSSQSGGRAKNIQYF. CDR3 nucleotide sequence: TGTGCCAGCAGCTCCCAATCGGGGGGGAGAGCCAAAAACATTCAGTACTTC.

This clonotype showed up just once. This chain uses TRBV7-9 with TRBJ2-1; 9 bases are a match to TRBD1. The germline V gene encodes CDR1 SEHNR and CDR2 FQNEAQ (reference sequence). V shed 1 base, J shed 6 bases, and the junction held 4 bases outside the gene matches. The CDR3 is 15 amino acids. The DNA for the CDR3 is TGTGCCAGCAGCTTAGGACAGGGGGACATCAATGAGCAGTTCTTC. The encoded protein is CASSLGQGDINEQFF.

This rearrangement joins TRBV20-1 to TRBJ2-4; 7 bases align to TRBD1. The J call may be incorrect, as the DNA end agrees better with TRBJ2-7. Per the germline V gene, CDR1 is DFQATT and CDR2 is SNEGSKA (reference sequence). The CDR3 loop spans 16 amino acids. The CDR3 DNA follows: TGCAGTGCCCCTGGGCTCCCTACAGGGGCCCACTACGAGCAGTACTTC. Residues: CSAPGLPTGAHYEQYF.

This chain uses TRBV4-3 with TRBJ2-7; a possible D gene is TRBD2 (6 bases). The CDR3 loop spans 16 amino acids. Germline CDR1 reads LGHNA; CDR2 reads YSLEER. With 1 base removed from V and 1 base from J, the gap between germline ends came to 14 bases. CDR3 sequence: CASSQGAFGGSYEQYF. CDR3 coding DNA: TGCGCCAGCAGCCAAGGGGCGTTCGGAGGGTCCTACGAGCAGTACTTC.

The chain recombines TRBV11-2 with TRBJ1-1; D is perhaps TRBD1 (5 bases). Germline CDR1 is SGHAT and CDR2 is FQNNGV. The CDR3 extends over 15 amino acids. V was cut by 5 bases and J by 5 bases, with 18 bases left in between. As DNA, the CDR3 is TGTGCCAGCAGCCGGAACCAACGCAGGGAGACTGAAGCTTTCTTT. It yields the protein CASSRNQRRETEAFF.

This clonotype was detected only a few times. This chain uses TRBV29-1 with TRBJ2-1; weak D call: TRBD1 (6 bases). This CDR3 region has 13 residues. Germline CDR1 reads SQVTM; CDR2 reads ANQGSEA. Trimming cost V 7 bases and J 6 bases, with 16 bases left between them. CDR3 loop: CSAGHLSVNEQFF. In DNA, the CDR3 is TGCAGCGCGGGACACCTATCAGTCAATGAGCAGTTCTTC.

The chain recombines TRBV4-1 with TRBJ2-3, with 8 bases lining up with TRBD2. The ends lost 3 bases at V and 4 bases at J; junction bases unmatched: 6. The CDR3 is made up of 15 amino acids. From germline, CDR1 is MGHRA and CDR2 YSYEKL. The CDR3: CASSQAAGVPDTQYF. CDR3 DNA sequence: TGCGCCAGCAGCCAGGCAGCGGGAGTCCCAGATACGCAGTATTTT.

This clonotype was counted only a few times. The chain combines TRBV2 with TRBJ2-5, with D perhaps TRBD1 (6 bases). V lost 3 bases and J lost 1, with 18 bases in between. CDR1 SNHLY and CDR2 FYNNEI come from the germline V gene. The CDR3 contains 17 residues. The CDR3 region has the DNA TGTGCCAGCAGTGACCTGTGGGAGCGAGGGGGCCAAGAGACCCAGTACTTC. Its protein product is CASSDLWERGGQETQYF.

The rearrangement links TRBV5-1 to TRBJ2-1, with D hard to call. The ends were cut back, 0 bases at V and 5 bases at J, with 9 bases in the middle. Germline loops: CDR1 SGHRS, CDR2 YFSETQ. This CDR3 has 14 amino acids. The CDR3 region is CASSLEGVHNEQFF. CDR3 sequence (DNA): TGCGCCAGCAGCTTGGAAGGTGTCCACAATGAGCAGTTCTTC.

In nucleotides, the CDR3 is TGTGCCAGCAGTAGCGGGAGTTACTCAGATACGCAGTATTTT. Translation: CASSSGSYSDTQYF. The rearrangement links TRBV28 to TRBJ2-3, with 8 nucleotides matching TRBD2. The CDR3 is 14 residues long. The ends lost 5 bases at V and 4 bases at J; junction bases unmatched: 5. Per germline, CDR1 MDHEN and CDR2 SYDVKM.

This clonotype appeared a few times. This chain uses TRBV29-1 with TRBJ2-4; no clear D. CDR3 length: 15 residues. V was shortened by 4 bases and J by 7 bases, with 20 bases between the two germline ends. Germline CDR1 and CDR2: SQVTM and ANQGSEA. The CDR3 loop reads CSVASDGLARNIQYF. DNA for the CDR3: TGCAGCGTTGCTTCCGACGGATTAGCCAGGAACATTCAGTACTTC.

On this clonotype itself: One end of the junction varies from germline; a read error may be responsible. This rearrangement joins TRBV12-3 or TRBV12-4 to TRBJ2-3, with D maybe TRBD2 (5 bases). The CDR3 length is 13 residues. As DNA, the CDR3 is TGTGCCAGCAGGCGGGTGGGCGCAGATGCGCAGTATTTT. As protein: CASRRVGADAQYF.

This clonotype was recorded only once. The chain carries TRBV3-1 and TRBJ1-5; 7 nucleotides align to TRBD1. The CDR3 runs 16 residues. Germline CDR1 is LGHDT and CDR2 is YNNKEL (reference sequence). Losses at the gene ends were 4 bases for V and 2 bases for J; bases not matched to a gene: 8. The CDR3 region is CASSPGTVWGNQPQHF. CDR3 coding DNA: TGTGCCAGCAGCCCCGGGACAGTTTGGGGCAATCAGCCCCAGCATTTT. The full variable domain, rest sourced from reference TRBV3-1 and TRBJ1-5, is DTAVSQTPKYLVTQMGNDKSIKCEQNLGHDTMYWYKQDSKKFLKIMFSYNNKELIINETVPNRFSPKSPDKAHLNLHINSLELGDSAVYFCASSPGTVWGNQPQHFGDGTRLSIL.

CDR3 loop: CASSRPVVDRVYAFF. In DNA, the CDR3 is TGTGCCAGCAGCCGCCCCGTAGTAGACAGGGTTTACGCTTTCTTT. This chain connects TRBV7-8 to TRBJ1-1; 7 bases are shared with TRBD1. V lost 5 bases to trimming and J lost 11 bases; unmatched junction nucleotides: 17. Germline V gives CDR1 SGHVS, CDR2 FQNEAQ. This CDR3 spans 15 amino acids.

The chain links TRBV24-1 to TRBJ2-4; D is perhaps TRBD1 (6 bases). The J call may be faulty, since TRBJ2-5 better matches the DNA end. The CDR3 spans 13 residues. Germline-derived CDR1 and CDR2 are KGHDR and SFDVKD. CDR3: CATRDTGKETQYF. CDR3 nucleotide sequence: TGTGCCACCAGGGATACAGGGAAAGAGACCCAGTACTTC.

As for this clonotype: One end of the junction varies from germline; a read error may be responsible. This chain links TRBV6-6 with TRBJ1-2; 7 positions match TRBD1. The length of the CDR3 is 14 residues. From germline, CDR1 is MNHNY and CDR2 SVGAGI (reference sequence). CDR3 in DNA: TGTGCCAGCAGTTTCCCGGGACAGAGCTATGACTACACCTTC. This sequence encodes CASSFPGQSYDYTF.

This chain joins TRBV29-1 and TRBJ1-1; 7 bases are a match to TRBD1. Germline CDR1 and CDR2: SQVTM and ANQGSEA. The CDR3 contains 14 residues. V trimming: 6 bases; J trimming: 1 base; junction bases outside the gene matches: 8. CDR3 sequence reads: CSVGLGTENTEAFF. CDR3 DNA: TGCAGCGTGGGGCTCGGGACAGAGAACACTGAAGCTTTCTTT.

This chain uses TRBV7-2 with TRBJ2-1; unclear D gene. The CDR3 totals 11 residues. Germline CDR1 reads SGHTA; CDR2 reads FQGNSA. V lost 2 bases, J lost 9 bases, and 5 bases lay in between. Here the CDR3 reads CASSLKREQFF. The CDR3 coding sequence is TGTGCCAGCAGCTTAAAGCGTGAGCAGTTCTTC.

V gene TRBV15 combines with J gene TRBJ2-5; D might be TRBD1 or TRBD2, each matching 5 bases. CDR1 is LNHNV and CDR2 is YYDKDF in the germline V gene (reference sequence). The CDR3 covers 17 residues. With 5 bases removed from V and 4 bases from J, the gap between germline ends came to 23 bases. DNA of the CDR3: TGTGCCACCAGCGCCTCGCAGGCCTACAGGAGGCCAGAGACCCAGTACTTC. Translating gives CATSASQAYRRPETQYF.

The chain recombines TRBV12-3 or TRBV12-4 with TRBJ1-1; maybe TRBD1 (6 bases). The CDR3 loop spans 16 amino acids. Trimming took 0 bases from V and 5 from J, leaving 16 bases between them. The CDR3 coding sequence is TGTGCCAGCAGTTTAGCGCGCCGGGGGCGCAGGACTGAAGCTTTCTTT. Residues: CASSLARRGRRTEAFF.

In its sample, this clonotype was seen a few times. The chain couples TRBV15 to TRBJ2-4, with 9 bases lining up with TRBD2. V was pared by 1 base and J by 15 bases, with 10 bases of the junction left unmatched. The germline CDR1 and CDR2 sequences are LNHNV and YYDKDF (reference sequence). The CDR3 spans 14 residues. This chain's CDR3 is CATSRGEREATVYF. Written as DNA, the CDR3 is TGTGCCACCAGCAGAGGGGAGCGGGAGGCGACTGTGTACTTC.

This clonotype was counted between two and nine times. V usage is TRBV12-3 or TRBV12-4 and J usage is TRBJ1-1, with D hard to call. This CDR3 contains 12 residues. V was shortened by 6 bases and J by 1 base, with 6 bases between the two germline ends. CDR3 nucleotides: TGTGCCAGCAGCAATGGGAACACTGAAGCTTTCTTT. Encoded protein: CASSNGNTEAFF.

This chain links TRBV20-1 with TRBJ2-7; weak D call: TRBD1 (7 bases). The CDR3 consists of 18 residues. From germline, CDR1 is DFQATT and CDR2 SNEGSKA (reference sequence). V was clipped by 0 bases and J by 0 bases, with 21 bases between them. CDR3 amino acids: CSARDRRGRRPSSYEQYF. The DNA for the CDR3 is TGCAGTGCTAGAGACAGGAGGGGGCGGAGGCCGAGCTCCTACGAGCAGTACTTC.

V is TRBV27 and J is TRBJ1-2, with 8 bases that match TRBD1. This CDR3 has 17 residues. Germline loops: CDR1 MNHEY, CDR2 SMNVEV (reference sequence). V lost 6 bases to trimming and J lost 4 bases; unmatched junction nucleotides: 16. The CDR3 loop is CASRLKATGVFGYGYTF. In DNA form, the CDR3 reads TGTGCCAGCAGACTTAAAGCGACAGGGGTTTTTGGCTATGGCTACACCTTC.

The rearrangement uses TRBV15 and TRBJ2-1, with TRBD2 matching 11 bases. CDR1 and CDR2 from the germline V gene are LNHNV and YYDKDF (reference sequence). The trim removed 0 bases at V and 5 bases at J, leaving 3 bases unmatched. This CDR3 region has 16 residues. CDR3 in amino acids: CATSRDPGLADNEQFF. CDR3 sequence (DNA): TGTGCCACCAGCAGAGATCCGGGACTAGCGGACAATGAGCAGTTCTTC.

The chain recombines TRBV28 with TRBJ2-1; either TRBD1 or TRBD2 may fit D (5 bases each). The CDR3 consists of 12 residues. Trimming pared 11 bases from V and 10 bases from J, leaving 18 bases between. Germline assignment: CDR1 MDHEN and CDR2 SYDVKM. The CDR3 protein is CAVTGRAREQFF. The CDR3 DNA is TGTGCCGTTACGGGGCGAGCAAGGGAGCAGTTCTTC.

The chain employs TRBV13 and TRBJ2-3; the D gene is possibly TRBD2 (5 bases). Germline-derived CDR1 and CDR2 are PRHDT and FYEKMQ (reference sequence). The CDR3 has 14 amino acids. V lost 10 bases, J lost 6 bases, and 20 bases lay in between. This chain's CDR3 is CATQPSGPGDTQYF. The CDR3 DNA reads TGTGCCACCCAACCGAGCGGCCCGGGCGATACGCAGTATTTT.